A single sample gave rise to the 19 T cell receptor beta chains below, sequenced in a study of blood T cell repertoires in COVID-19. Some clones are missing from TCRdb's copy, which holds only in-frame ones; the method was immunoSEQ multiplex PCR. The sample includes around 230,000 clones, more than 70% of them seen just once. Sequencing used PBMCs or T cells enriched from blood (not recorded which). The receptors derive from a woman aged 35 to 49 with acute COVID-19.

The chain has TRBV5-1 and TRBJ2-3; D not certain. V lost 7 bases and J lost 8, with 20 bases in between. Germline CDR1 SGHRS, CDR2 YFSETQ. The CDR3 extends over 14 amino acids. The CDR3 is CASYDPPRGRTQYF. In nucleotides, the CDR3 is TGCGCCAGCTACGACCCCCCCCGCGGTCGTACGCAGTATTTT. The whole variable domain, remainder taken from reference TRBV5-1 and TRBJ2-3, is KAGVTQTPRYLIKTRGQQVTLSCSPISGHRSVSWYQQTPGQGLQFLFEYFSETQRNKGNFPGRFSGRQFSNSRSEMNVSTLELGDSALYLCASYDPPRGRTQYFGPGTRLTVL.

The chain employs TRBV7-9 and TRBJ1-6, with TRBD1 matching 7 bases. After removal of 5 bases from V and 10 bases from J, the junction contained 14 bases not matched to a gene. CDR3 length: 16 residues. Germline values: CDR1 SEHNR, CDR2 FQNEAQ (reference sequence). The CDR3 DNA reads as TGTGCCAGCAGCCCATCAAACAGGGGAGGTCGGTCACCCCTCCACTTT. It is translated as CASSPSNRGGRSPLHF. The whole variable domain, remainder taken from reference TRBV7-9 and TRBJ1-6, is DTGVSQNPRHKITKRGQNVTFRCDPISEHNRLYWYRQTLGQGPEFLTYFQNEAQLEKSRLLSDRFSAERPKGSFSTLEIQRTEQGDSAMYLCASSPSNRGGRSPLHFGNGTRLTVT.

J is TRBJ2-5 and V is TRBV5-4; 12 bases line up with TRBD2. V shed 5 bases and J 4 bases; nucleotides not matched to a gene: 6. This CDR3 is built from 15 residues. Germline V lookup: CDR1 SGHNT, CDR2 YYREEE (reference sequence). Here the CDR3 reads CASSSSGGEGETQYF. DNA of the CDR3: TGTGCCAGCAGTTCTAGCGGGGGGGAGGGAGAGACCCAGTACTTC.

The chain recombines TRBV2 with TRBJ1-6, with D perhaps TRBD1 (6 bases). CDR3 length: 15 residues. Trimming took 6 bases from V and 6 from J, leaving 15 bases between them. The V gene's germline CDR1 is SNHLY and CDR2 FYNNEI. The CDR3 loop reads CASRGTGSANSPLHF. In nucleotides, the CDR3 is TGTGCCAGCAGGGGAACAGGGTCGGCTAATTCACCCCTCCACTTT.

The rearrangement links TRBV5-4 to TRBJ2-1; maybe TRBD2 (6 bases). V was shortened by 2 bases and J by 3 bases, with 12 bases between the two germline ends. This CDR3 spans 15 amino acids. Germline V gene data show CDR1 as SGHNT and CDR2 as YYREEE (reference sequence). In nucleotides, the CDR3 is TGTGCCAGCAGCTTAAGCGGGTCAATCTACAATGAGCAGTTCTTC. Protein: CASSLSGSIYNEQFF.

The sample holds a few counts of this clone. This chain's CDR3 is CASRRTGGSTIYF. CDR3 sequence (DNA): TGTGCCAGCAGGAGGACAGGGGGCAGCACCATATATTTT. The chain links TRBV6-5 to TRBJ1-3; 11 nucleotides line up with TRBD1. The CDR3 is 13 residues long. Germline V gene lookup returns CDR1 MNHEY and CDR2 SVGAGI. V lost 6 bases, J lost 9 bases, and 4 bases stayed unmatched.

The chain carries TRBV5-1 and TRBJ2-3, with TRBD1 as a possible D gene (6 bases). CDR3 size: 14 residues. Trimming took 2 bases from V and 2 from J, leaving 9 bases between them. The germline gives CDR1 SGHRS, CDR2 YFSETQ. CDR3 nucleotides: TGCGCCAGCAGCTTACAGGGTCTCACAGATACGCAGTATTTT. As protein: CASSLQGLTDTQYF.

The chain uses TRBV9 and TRBJ1-6, with 7 bases aligning to TRBD1. V dropped 3 bases and J dropped 13; count of bases not matched to a gene: 7. The germline gives CDR1 SGDLS, CDR2 YYNGEE. The CDR3 runs to 13 residues. CDR3 sequence reads: CASSERQGPPLHF. The CDR3 bases are TGTGCCAGCAGCGAGAGACAGGGCCCCCCCCTCCACTTT.

V is TRBV18 and J is TRBJ2-4; 8 nucleotides agree with TRBD1. Per the germline V gene, CDR1 is KGHSH and CDR2 is LQKENI. The V gene end was trimmed by 0 bases and the J gene end by 2 bases; junction bases not matched to a gene: 6. The CDR3 consists of 17 residues. The chain's CDR3 is CASSPPSRGLTKNIQYF. The DNA of the CDR3 is TGTGCCAGCTCACCACCGAGCAGGGGGCTCACCAAAAACATTCAGTACTTC.

The J gene is TRBJ1-6, the V gene TRBV2; 7 bases match TRBD1. Germline V gene data show CDR1 as SNHLY and CDR2 as FYNNEI. This CDR3 spans 15 amino acids. J gave up 0 bases and V 5 bases, and 1 base lay outside the gene matches. CDR3 in amino acids: CASSYRGSYNSPLHF. Written as DNA, the CDR3 is TGTGCCAGCAGTTACAGGGGCTCCTATAATTCACCCCTCCACTTT.

The genes are TRBV19 and TRBJ2-1; the match to TRBD2 covers 9 bases. Trimming took 5 bases from V and 5 from J; bases not matched to a gene: 13. The V gene's germline CDR1 is LNHDA and CDR2 SQIVND (reference sequence). This CDR3 has 17 residues. The CDR3 DNA reads TGTGCCAGTAGTCGTCTCGGACTAGCGACTAGCAACAATGAGCAGTTCTTC. This codes for CASSRLGLATSNNEQFF.

This rearrangement joins TRBV7-2 to TRBJ2-5, with D unresolved. The CDR3 extends over 13 amino acids. CDR1 is SGHTA and CDR2 is FQGNSA in the germline V gene. V was pared by 4 bases and J by 7 bases, with 13 bases between. CDR3 in amino acids: CASSSGPVGTQYF. CDR3 bases: TGTGCCAGCAGCTCTGGGCCGGTCGGGACCCAGTACTTC.

CDR3 loop: CASSKTGMSAEQYV. CDR3 sequence (DNA): TGTGCCAGCAGCAAGACCGGGATGTCCGCCGAGCAGTACGTC. J is TRBJ2-7 and V is TRBV5-4, with D possibly being TRBD2 (5 bases). CDR1 is SGHNT and CDR2 is YYREEE in the germline V gene (reference sequence). The CDR3 is made up of 14 amino acids. V lost 4 bases, J lost 6 bases, and 17 bases lay in between.

The rearrangement joins TRBV6-5 to TRBJ2-7, with a tentative D call TRBD2 (5 bases). The CDR3 runs 15 residues. The germline V gene has CDR1 MNHEY and CDR2 SVGAGI. V was trimmed by 6 bases and J by 0 bases, leaving 15 bases between them. This CDR3 is CASSREGTLSYEQYF. The DNA for the CDR3 is TGTGCCAGCAGCCGAGAGGGTACCCTCTCCTACGAGCAGTACTTC.

The rearrangement links TRBV5-5 to TRBJ2-3; D ambiguous. The V end lost 1 base, the J end lost 6 bases, and 9 bases lay between the germline ends. The CDR3 is made up of 13 amino acids. The germline gives CDR1 SGHKS, CDR2 YYEKEE (reference sequence). CDR3 in DNA: TGTGCCAGCAGCTTGTCCGACTCGGATACGCAGTATTTT. Protein: CASSLSDSDTQYF.

The CDR3 sequence is CASSQDVPGQGAYGYTF. CDR3 nucleotides: TGTGCCAGCAGCCAAGACGTACCGGGACAGGGCGCCTATGGCTACACCTTC. The genes are TRBV4-2 and TRBJ1-2, with TRBD1 matching over 9 bases. The germline V gene encodes CDR1 LGHNA and CDR2 YNFKEQ. The CDR3 loop spans 17 amino acids. The V segment lost 0 bases and the J segment 4 bases; nucleotides outside the gene matches: 9.

J is TRBJ1-1 and V is TRBV10-1; D gene uncertain. V was pared by 0 bases and J by 4 bases, with 6 bases between. Germline lookup yields CDR1 WNHNN and CDR2 SYGVQD (reference sequence). The CDR3 runs to 13 residues. The CDR3 sequence: CASSESAGTEAFF. Written as DNA, the CDR3 is TGCGCCAGCAGTGAGTCGGCGGGCACTGAAGCTTTCTTT.

This clone was detected once. This chain joins TRBV19 and TRBJ1-1; TRBD1 is a possible D gene (5 bases). Germline CDR1 reads LNHDA; CDR2 reads SQIVND (reference sequence). This CDR3 region has 15 residues. V was pared by 3 bases and J by 0 bases, with 11 bases between. DNA of the CDR3: TGTGCCAGTAGTATGAGGAAGGGGATGAACACTGAAGCTTTCTTT. Encoded protein: CASSMRKGMNTEAFF. Filled out from reference TRBV19 and TRBJ1-1, the complete variable domain reads DGGITQSPKYLFRKEGQNVTLSCEQNLNHDAMYWYRQDPGQGLRLIYYSQIVNDFQKGDIAEGYSVSREKKESFPLTVTSAQKNPTAFYLCASSMRKGMNTEAFFGQGTRLTVV.

The CDR3 nucleotides are TGCGCCAGCAGCCAAGAGGGGAGACTAGCGGGAGCTTTCGGGGAGCTGTTTTTT. Protein: CASSQEGRLAGAFGELFF. The chain employs TRBV4-1 and TRBJ2-2; 12 bases map to TRBD2. The CDR3 has 18 amino acids. The V and J ends lost 0 bases and 7 bases, in that order; junction bases with no gene match: 9. Germline CDR1 MGHRA, CDR2 YSYEKL.